The T cell receptor (beta chain) described here comes from a study of identical twins (dated by TCRdb to the mid-2010s). Regarding the complete study: To test whether fetal clonotypes persist, the study used deep sequencing on TCR alpha and beta repertoires from monozygotic twins, unrelated adults of various ages, and cord blood. Replicate twin experiments were performed at different times using different library preparation protocols to rule out contamination. The paper's findings and limits, for the study overall: Because the same donors could not be followed over many years, conclusions were based on cross-sectional statistical analysis. In beta out-of-frame sequences, excess twin sharing was weaker, because having fewer shared sequences lowered the signal-to-noise ratio. Abundant cord blood beta clonotypes had fewer insertions, young adult naive repertoires showed a similar but weaker trend, and memory repertoires showed no such trend. Compared with coincidental sharing between unrelated individuals, out-of-frame TCR alpha sequences shared between twins had an excess of sequences with low generation probability. Recombination models systematically underestimated out-of-frame TCR alpha sharing in monozygotic twins but agreed with sharing between unrelated individuals. Invariant T cells such as MAIT and iNKT could partly confound zero-insertion analyses, though diverse VJ usage argued against this for most clonotypes.

The method was 5' RACE. Instrument used: Illumina HiSeq 2000. Template switching introduced a universal primer binding site; the final cDNA contained a unique molecular identifier, enabling accurate counting of TCR cDNA molecules. Specific primers in the conserved constant-segment region were used to synthesize first-strand cDNA for TCR alpha and beta chains. To control for contamination, every cDNA library carried two barcodes: a SMART-Mk sample barcode plus Illumina barcodes. TruSeq adapter sequences, together with Illumina sample barcodes, were added in two successive PCR steps. Sequencing of the TCR alpha and beta cDNA libraries was done on the Illumina HiSeq platform using custom primers. As for the original processing: MiGEC processed the raw reads to extract unique molecular identifiers, while MiXCR was used to determine the CDR3 positions. Recombination models were inferred per individual with the repgenHMM and IGoR tools using an EM algorithm. The tcR package in R was used for shared clonotype analysis, with sharing normalized by the product of cloneset sizes. To study raw recombination free of thymic and clonal selection effects, out-of-frame nonproductive sequences were analyzed. TCRdb itself trimmed the public reads at Q25 with fastp, ran MiXCR and retained productive beta chains. Duplicate CDR3 protein sequences are folded into a single record with the most common DNA and genes. TCRdb's processing, not the authors' own work, is the source of the V and J calls. A total of under 250,000 distinct CDR3 sequences appear in this sample, about 7.5% of them only once. 1.9% of the sample lies in the top ten.

The CDR3 holds 19 amino acids from the cysteine to the phenylalanine. The DNA shown is the 57-base CDR3, in frame from base 1. Regarding this clonotype: Its antigen target is currently unknown. The junction differs from germline at one of its ends, possibly a read error.

Every donor in the study was a healthy Caucasian. The twin cohort consisted of three pairs of female monozygotic twins, all aged about 18 to 29 years. Miltenyi CD45RO+ enrichment and human naive T-cell isolation kits were used to isolate memory (CD45RO+) and naive T cells from PBMC. This sample was shared with a second study, whose subject was yellow fever vaccine responses in identical twins. The second source states: According to the authors, in identical twins the way T cells responded to vaccination appeared partly convergent and partly personalized. In the study, vaccine-responding T cell clones were precisely tracked in identical twins.

Source material: memory (CD45RO+) T cells sorted from blood. In the paper's terms, the cell subset or site label means: CD45RO+ enriched T cells. The V and J segments used are TRBV12-3 or TRBV12-4 and TRBJ2-4; D gene: possibly TRBD1, on 6 matching bases. The receptor's source is a young woman in good health. The DNA sequence is TGTGCCATCAGTTTCTTTTTTCGCGCATTTCGACAGGACGAAAACATTCAGTACTTC. It translates as CAISFFFRAFRQDENIQYF.